This T cell receptor beta chain was captured in a study of blood T cell repertoires in COVID-19. Libraries were prepared by immunoSEQ multiplex PCR; TCRdb keeps only in-frame clonotypes and omits some of them. In the table there are 150,000 to 200,000 clones, approximately 80% of which are singletons. Participants were placed into cohorts based on the clinical history they reported. Concerning this clone itself: Other DNA sequences within the sample encode an identical CDR3.

Trimming took off 5 bases at V and 5 bases at J, with 9 bases between the two ends. The CDR3 consists of 11 residues. In germline, CDR1 is DFQATT, CDR2 SNEGSKA (reference sequence). This chain uses TRBV20-1 with TRBJ1-2; TRBD1 is a possible D gene (6 bases). Sequenced sample: PBMCs or T cells enriched from blood (not recorded which). The sequence was obtained from a man aged 40-49 years who had recovered from COVID-19. The CDR3 loop reads CSAQTGYGYTF. The CDR3 bases are TGCAGTGCTCAGACAGGTTATGGCTACACCTTC.